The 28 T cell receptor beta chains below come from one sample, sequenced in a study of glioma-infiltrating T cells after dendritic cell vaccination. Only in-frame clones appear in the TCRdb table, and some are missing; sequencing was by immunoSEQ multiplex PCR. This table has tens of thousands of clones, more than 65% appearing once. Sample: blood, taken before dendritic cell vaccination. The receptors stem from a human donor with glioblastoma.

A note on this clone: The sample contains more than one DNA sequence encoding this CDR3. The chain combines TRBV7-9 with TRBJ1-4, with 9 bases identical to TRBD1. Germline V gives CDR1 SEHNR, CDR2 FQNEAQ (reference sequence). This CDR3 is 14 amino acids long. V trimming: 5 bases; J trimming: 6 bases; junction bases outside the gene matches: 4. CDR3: CASSRDRGDEKLFF. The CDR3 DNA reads TGTGCCAGCAGCCGAGACAGGGGGGATGAAAAACTGTTTTTT.

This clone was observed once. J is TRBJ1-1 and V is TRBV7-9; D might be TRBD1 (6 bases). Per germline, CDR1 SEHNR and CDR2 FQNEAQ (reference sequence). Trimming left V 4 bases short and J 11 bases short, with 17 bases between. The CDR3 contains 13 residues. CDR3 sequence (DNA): TGTGCCAGCAGCTCGGGGGGCGCGGGGTGGGCTTTCTTT. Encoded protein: CASSSGGAGWAFF.

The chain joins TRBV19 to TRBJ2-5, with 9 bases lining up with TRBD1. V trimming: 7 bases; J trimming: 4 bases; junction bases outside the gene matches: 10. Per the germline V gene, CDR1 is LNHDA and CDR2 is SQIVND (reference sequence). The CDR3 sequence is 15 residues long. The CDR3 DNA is TGTGCCAGTACTCGGGGGACAGGGCAGGGAGAGACCCAGTACTTC. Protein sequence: CASTRGTGQGETQYF.

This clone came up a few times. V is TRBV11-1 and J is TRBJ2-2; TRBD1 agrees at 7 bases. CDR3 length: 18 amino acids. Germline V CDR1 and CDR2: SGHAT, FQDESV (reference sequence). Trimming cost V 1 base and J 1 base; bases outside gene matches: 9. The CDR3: CASSLGGGVVGNTGELFF. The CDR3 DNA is TGTGCCAGCAGCTTAGGAGGGGGCGTCGTCGGGAACACCGGGGAGCTGTTTTTT. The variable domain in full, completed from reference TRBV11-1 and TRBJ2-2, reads EAEVAQSPRYKITEKSQAVAFWCDPISGHATLYWYRQILGQGPELLVQFQDESVVDDSQLPKDRFSAERLKGVDSTLKIQPAELGDSAMYLCASSLGGGVVGNTGELFFGEGSRLTVL.

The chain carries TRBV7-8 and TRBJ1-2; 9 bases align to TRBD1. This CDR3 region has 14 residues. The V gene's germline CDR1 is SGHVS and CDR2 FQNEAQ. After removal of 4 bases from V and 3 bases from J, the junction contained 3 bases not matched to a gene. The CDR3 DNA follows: TGTGCCAGCAGCTCCGGGACAGGGCACTATGGCTACACCTTC. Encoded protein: CASSSGTGHYGYTF.

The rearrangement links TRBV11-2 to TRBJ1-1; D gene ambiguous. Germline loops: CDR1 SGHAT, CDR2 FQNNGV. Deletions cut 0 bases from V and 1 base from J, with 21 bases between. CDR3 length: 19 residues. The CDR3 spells CASSLDLSVGGNTNTEAFF. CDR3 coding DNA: TGTGCCAGCAGCTTAGATCTTTCAGTAGGAGGGAACACGAACACTGAAGCTTTCTTT. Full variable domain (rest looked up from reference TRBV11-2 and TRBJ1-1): EAGVAQSPRYKIIEKRQSVAFWCNPISGHATLYWYQQILGQGPKLLIQFQNNGVVDDSQLPKDRFSAERLKGVDSTLKIQPAKLEDSAVYLCASSLDLSVGGNTNTEAFFGQGTRLTVV.

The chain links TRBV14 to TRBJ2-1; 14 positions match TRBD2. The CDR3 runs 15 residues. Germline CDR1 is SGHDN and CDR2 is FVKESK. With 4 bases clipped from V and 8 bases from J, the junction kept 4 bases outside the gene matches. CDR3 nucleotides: TGTGCCAGCAGCCTAAGACTAGCGGGGGGGGATGAGCAGTTCTTC. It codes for CASSLRLAGGDEQFF.

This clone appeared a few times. The CDR3 sequence is CASSYSGEGNYGYTF. DNA of the CDR3: TGTGCCAGCAGTTACTCAGGGGAAGGGAACTATGGCTACACCTTC. The rearrangement uses TRBV6-5 and TRBJ1-2, with D possibly matching TRBD1 (5 bases). Germline V gene lookup returns CDR1 MNHEY and CDR2 SVGAGI. The CDR3 length is 15 residues. V dropped 0 bases and J dropped 2 bases, with 10 bases sitting between them.

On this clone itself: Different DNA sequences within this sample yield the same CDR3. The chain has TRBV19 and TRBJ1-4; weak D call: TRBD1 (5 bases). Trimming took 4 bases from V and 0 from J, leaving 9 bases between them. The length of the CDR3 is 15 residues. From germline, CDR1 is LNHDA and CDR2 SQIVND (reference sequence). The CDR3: CASSTGQATNEKLFF. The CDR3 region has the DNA TGTGCCAGTAGTACCGGACAAGCAACTAATGAAAAACTGTTTTTT.

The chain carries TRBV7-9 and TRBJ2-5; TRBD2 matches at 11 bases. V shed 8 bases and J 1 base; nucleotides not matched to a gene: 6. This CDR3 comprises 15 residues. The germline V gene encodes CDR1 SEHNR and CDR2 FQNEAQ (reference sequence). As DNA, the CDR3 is TGTGCCAGCGGGCCGGGACTAGCGGCCCAAGAGACCCAGTACTTC. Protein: CASGPGLAAQETQYF.

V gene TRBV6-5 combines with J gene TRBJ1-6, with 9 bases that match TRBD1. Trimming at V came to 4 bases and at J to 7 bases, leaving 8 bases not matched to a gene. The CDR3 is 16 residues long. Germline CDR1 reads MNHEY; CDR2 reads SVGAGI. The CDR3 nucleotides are TGTGCCAGCAGTTTTAACAGGGGGCGATCCAATTCACCCCTCCACTTT. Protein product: CASSFNRGRSNSPLHF.

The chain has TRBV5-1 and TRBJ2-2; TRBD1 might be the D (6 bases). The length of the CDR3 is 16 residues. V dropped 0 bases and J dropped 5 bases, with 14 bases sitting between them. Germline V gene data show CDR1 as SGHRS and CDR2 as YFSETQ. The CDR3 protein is CASSLVSGVNTGELFF. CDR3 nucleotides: TGCGCCAGCAGCTTGGTGTCAGGGGTAAATACCGGGGAGCTGTTTTTT.

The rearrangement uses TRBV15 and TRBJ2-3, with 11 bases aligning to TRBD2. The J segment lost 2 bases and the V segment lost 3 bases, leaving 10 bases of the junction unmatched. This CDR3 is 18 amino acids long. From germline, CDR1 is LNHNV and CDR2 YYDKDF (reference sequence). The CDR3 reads CATSSVFSGGVNTDTQYF. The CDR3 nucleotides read TGTGCCACCAGCAGCGTGTTTAGCGGGGGGGTAAACACAGATACGCAGTATTTT.

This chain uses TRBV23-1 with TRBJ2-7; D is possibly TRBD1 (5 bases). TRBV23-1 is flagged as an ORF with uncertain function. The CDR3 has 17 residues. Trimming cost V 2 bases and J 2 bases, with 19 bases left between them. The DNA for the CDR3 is TGCGCCAGCAGTCAACAGTCCGTAGCCGGACAAACCTACGAGCAGTACGTC. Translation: CASSQQSVAGQTYEQYV.

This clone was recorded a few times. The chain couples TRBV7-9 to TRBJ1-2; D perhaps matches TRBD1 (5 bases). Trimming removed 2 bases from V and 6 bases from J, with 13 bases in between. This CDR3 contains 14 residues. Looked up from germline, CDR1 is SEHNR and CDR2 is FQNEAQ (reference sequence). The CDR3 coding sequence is TGTGCCAGCAGCTTATCGGGGGGGAACGATGGCTACACCTTC. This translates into CASSLSGGNDGYTF.

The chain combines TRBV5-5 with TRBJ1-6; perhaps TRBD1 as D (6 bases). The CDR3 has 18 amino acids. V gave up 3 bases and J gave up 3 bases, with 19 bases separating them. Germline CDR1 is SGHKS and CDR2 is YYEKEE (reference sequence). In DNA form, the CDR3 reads TGTGCCAGCAGCTCCGCCCTAGGGGGAACTGGCTATAATTCACCCCTCCACTTT. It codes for CASSSALGGTGYNSPLHF.

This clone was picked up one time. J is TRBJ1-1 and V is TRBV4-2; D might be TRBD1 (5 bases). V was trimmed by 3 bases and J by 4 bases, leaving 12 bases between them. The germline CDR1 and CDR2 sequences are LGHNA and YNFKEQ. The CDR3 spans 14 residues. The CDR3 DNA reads TGTGCCAGCAGCCAGGCAGGGCGTAGCACTGAAGCTTTCTTT. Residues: CASSQAGRSTEAFF.

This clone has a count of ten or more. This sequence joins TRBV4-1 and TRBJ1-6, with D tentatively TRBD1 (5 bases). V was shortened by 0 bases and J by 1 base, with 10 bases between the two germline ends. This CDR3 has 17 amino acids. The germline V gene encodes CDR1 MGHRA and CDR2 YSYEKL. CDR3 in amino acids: CASSQDWSGSYNSPLHF. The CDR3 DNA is TGCGCCAGCAGCCAAGATTGGTCAGGGTCCTATAATTCACCCCTCCACTTT.

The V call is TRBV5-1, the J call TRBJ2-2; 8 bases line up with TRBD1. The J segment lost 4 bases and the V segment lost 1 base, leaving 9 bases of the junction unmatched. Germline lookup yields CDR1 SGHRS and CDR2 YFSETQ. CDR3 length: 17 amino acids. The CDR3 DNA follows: TGCGCCAGCAGCTTGTGGGCGGGGACAGGCGCCACCGGGGAGCTGTTTTTT. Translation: CASSLWAGTGATGELFF.

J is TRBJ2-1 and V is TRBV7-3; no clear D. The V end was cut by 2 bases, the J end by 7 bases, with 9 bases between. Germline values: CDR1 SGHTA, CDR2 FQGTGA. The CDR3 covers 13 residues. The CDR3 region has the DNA TGTGCCAGCAGCTTACAAGACGGGAATGAGCAGTTCTTC. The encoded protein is CASSLQDGNEQFF.

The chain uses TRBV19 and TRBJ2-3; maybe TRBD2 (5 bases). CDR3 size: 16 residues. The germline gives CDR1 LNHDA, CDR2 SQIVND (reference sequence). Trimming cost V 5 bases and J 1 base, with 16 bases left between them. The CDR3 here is CASSVGAPGGTDTQYF. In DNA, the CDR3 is TGTGCCAGTAGTGTCGGCGCCCCCGGGGGCACAGATACGCAGTATTTT.

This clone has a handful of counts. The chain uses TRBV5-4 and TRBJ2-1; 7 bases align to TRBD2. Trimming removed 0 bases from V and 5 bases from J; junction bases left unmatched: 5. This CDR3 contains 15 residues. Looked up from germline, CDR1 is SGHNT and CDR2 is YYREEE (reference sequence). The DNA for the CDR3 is TGTGCCAGCAGCTTGGCCACCCGGGGGGACAATGAGCAGTTCTTC. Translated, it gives CASSLATRGDNEQFF.

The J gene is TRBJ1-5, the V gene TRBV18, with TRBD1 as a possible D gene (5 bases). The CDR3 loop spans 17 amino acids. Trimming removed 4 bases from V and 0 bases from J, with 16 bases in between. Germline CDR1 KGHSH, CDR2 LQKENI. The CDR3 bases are TGTGCCAGCTCACTTAAGGGAGGGGATGATAGCAATCAGCCCCAGCATTTT. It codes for CASSLKGGDDSNQPQHF.

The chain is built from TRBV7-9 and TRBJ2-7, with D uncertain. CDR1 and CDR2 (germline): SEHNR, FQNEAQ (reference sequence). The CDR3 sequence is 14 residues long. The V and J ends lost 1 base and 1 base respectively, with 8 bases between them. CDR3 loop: CASSLDSLSYEQYF. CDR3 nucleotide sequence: TGTGCCAGCAGCTTAGATTCCCTTTCCTACGAGCAGTACTTC.

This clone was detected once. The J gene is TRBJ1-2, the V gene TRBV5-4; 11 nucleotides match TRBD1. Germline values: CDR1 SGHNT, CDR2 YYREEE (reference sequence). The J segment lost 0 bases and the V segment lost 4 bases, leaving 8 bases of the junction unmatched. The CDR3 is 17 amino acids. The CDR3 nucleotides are TGTGCCAGCAGCCCGCGGACAGGGGGCTCCTCTAACTATGGCTACACCTTC. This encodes CASSPRTGGSSNYGYTF.

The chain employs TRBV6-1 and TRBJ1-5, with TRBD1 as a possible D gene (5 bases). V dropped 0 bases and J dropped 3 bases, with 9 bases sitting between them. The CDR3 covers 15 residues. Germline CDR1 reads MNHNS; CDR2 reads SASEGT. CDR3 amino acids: CASSEAAGNNQPQHF. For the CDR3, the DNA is TGTGCCAGCAGTGAAGCGGCAGGGAACAATCAGCCCCAGCATTTT.

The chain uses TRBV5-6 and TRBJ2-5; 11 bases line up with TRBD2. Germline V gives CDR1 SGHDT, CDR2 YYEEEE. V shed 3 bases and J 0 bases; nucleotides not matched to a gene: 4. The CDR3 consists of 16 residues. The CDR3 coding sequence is TGTGCCAGCAGCTGGATGACTAGCGGGAACCAAGAGACCCAGTACTTC. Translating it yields CASSWMTSGNQETQYF.

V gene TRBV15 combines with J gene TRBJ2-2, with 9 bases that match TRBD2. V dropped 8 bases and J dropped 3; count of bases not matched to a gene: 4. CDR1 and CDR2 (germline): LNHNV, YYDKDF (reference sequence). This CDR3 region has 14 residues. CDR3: CATRLAGDTGELFF. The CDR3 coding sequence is TGTGCCACCCGCTTAGCGGGGGACACCGGGGAGCTGTTTTTT.